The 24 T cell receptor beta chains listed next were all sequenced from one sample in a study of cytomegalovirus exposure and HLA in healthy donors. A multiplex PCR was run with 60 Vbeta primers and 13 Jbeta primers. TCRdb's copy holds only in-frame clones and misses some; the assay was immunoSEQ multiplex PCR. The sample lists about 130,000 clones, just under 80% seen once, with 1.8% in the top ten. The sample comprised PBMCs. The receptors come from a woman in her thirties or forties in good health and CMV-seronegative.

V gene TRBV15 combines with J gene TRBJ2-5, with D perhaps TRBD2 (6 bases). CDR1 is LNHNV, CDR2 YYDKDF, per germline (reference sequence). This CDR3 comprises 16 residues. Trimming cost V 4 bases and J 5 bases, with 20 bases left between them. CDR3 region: CATSTSGTGVDETQYF. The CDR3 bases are TGTGCCACCAGCACCTCCGGGACGGGGGTGGACGAGACCCAGTACTTC. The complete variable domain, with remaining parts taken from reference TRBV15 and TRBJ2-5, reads DAMVIQNPRYQVTQFGKPVTLSCSQTLNHNVMYWYQQKSSQAPKLLFHYYDKDFNNEADTPDNFQSRRPNTSFCFLDIRSPGLGDTAMYLCATSTSGTGVDETQYFGPGTRLLVL.

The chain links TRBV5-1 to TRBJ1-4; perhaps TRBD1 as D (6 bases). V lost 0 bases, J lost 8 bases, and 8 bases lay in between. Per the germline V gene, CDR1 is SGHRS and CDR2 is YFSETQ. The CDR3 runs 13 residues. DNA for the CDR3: TGCGCCAGCAGCTTGGGGACAGCCGAAAAACTGTTTTTT. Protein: CASSLGTAEKLFF.

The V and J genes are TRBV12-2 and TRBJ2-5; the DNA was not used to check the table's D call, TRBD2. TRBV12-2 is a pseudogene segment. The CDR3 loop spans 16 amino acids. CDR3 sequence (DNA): TGTGCAAGTCGCTTAGGAGCGGGAGTGCGACAAGAGACCCAGTACTTC. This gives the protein CASRLGAGVRQETQYF.

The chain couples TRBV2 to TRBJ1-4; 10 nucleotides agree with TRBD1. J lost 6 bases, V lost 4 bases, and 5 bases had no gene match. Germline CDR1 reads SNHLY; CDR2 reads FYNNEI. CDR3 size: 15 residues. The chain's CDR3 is CASSGQGARYEKLFF. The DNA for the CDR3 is TGTGCCAGCAGTGGACAGGGGGCGAGATATGAAAAACTGTTTTTT.

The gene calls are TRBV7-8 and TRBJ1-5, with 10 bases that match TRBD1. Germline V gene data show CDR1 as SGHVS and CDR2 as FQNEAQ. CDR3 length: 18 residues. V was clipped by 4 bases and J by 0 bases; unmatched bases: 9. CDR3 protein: CASSSGQGGLNSNQPQHF. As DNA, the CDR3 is TGTGCCAGCAGCTCAGGACAGGGGGGCCTGAATAGCAATCAGCCCCAGCATTTT.

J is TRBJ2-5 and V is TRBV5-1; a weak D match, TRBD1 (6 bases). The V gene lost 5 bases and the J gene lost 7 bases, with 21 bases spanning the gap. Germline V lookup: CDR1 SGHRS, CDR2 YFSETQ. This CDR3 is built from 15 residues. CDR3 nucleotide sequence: TGCGCCAGCAGTCTTGGTGCCGGCCAAGGGGGGACCCAGTACTTC. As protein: CASSLGAGQGGTQYF.

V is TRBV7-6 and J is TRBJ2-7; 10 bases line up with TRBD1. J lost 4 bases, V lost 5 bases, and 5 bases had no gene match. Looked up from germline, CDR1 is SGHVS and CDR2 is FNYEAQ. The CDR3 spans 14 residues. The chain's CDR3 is CASSGGQGRYEQYF. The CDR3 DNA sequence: TGTGCCAGCAGCGGGGGACAGGGGAGGTACGAGCAGTACTTC.

The CDR3 reads CASRDAGSTEAFF. DNA for the CDR3: TGTGCCAGCAGGGATGCGGGGAGCACTGAAGCTTTCTTT. This chain uses TRBV2 with TRBJ1-1; D ambiguous. This CDR3 spans 13 amino acids. The V gene's germline CDR1 is SNHLY and CDR2 FYNNEI. Trimming stripped 6 bases from V and 4 bases from J, with 12 bases between. Looking up the rest from reference TRBV2 and TRBJ1-1 gives the full variable domain: EPEVTQTPSHQVTQMGQEVILRCVPISNHLYFYWYRQILGQKVEFLVSFYNNEISEKSEIFDDQFSVERPDGSNFTLKIRSTKLEDSAMYFCASRDAGSTEAFFGQGTRLTVV.

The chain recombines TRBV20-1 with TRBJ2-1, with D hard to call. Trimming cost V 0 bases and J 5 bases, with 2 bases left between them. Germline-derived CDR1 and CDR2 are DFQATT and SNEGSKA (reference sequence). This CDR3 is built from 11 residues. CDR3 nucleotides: TGCAGTGCTAGAGATAACAATGAGCAGTTCTTC. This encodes CSARDNNEQFF.

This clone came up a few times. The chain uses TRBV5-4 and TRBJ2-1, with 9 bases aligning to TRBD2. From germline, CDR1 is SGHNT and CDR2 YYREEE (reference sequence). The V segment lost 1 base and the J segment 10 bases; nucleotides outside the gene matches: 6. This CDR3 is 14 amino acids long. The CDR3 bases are TGTGCCAGCAGCTTGCTTGCGGGAGGGGTAGAGCAGTTCTTC. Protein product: CASSLLAGGVEQFF.

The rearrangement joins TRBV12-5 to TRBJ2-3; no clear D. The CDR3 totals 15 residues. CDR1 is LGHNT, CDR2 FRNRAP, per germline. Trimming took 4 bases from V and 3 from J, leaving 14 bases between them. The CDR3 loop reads CASGSSSSITDTQYF. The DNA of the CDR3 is TGTGCTAGTGGTTCCTCATCAAGCATTACAGATACGCAGTATTTT. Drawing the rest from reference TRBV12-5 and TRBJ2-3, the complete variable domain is DARVTQTPRHKVTEMGQEVTMRCQPILGHNTVFWYRQTMMQGLELLAYFRNRAPLDDSGMPKDRFSAEMPDATLATLKIQPSEPRDSAVYFCASGSSSSITDTQYFGPGTRLTVL.

CDR3 bases: TGTGCCAGCAGGATCCAGGGAGGGGACCAGCCCCAGCATTTT. Translating gives CASRIQGGDQPQHF. J is TRBJ1-5 and V is TRBV27, with a tentative D call TRBD1 (5 bases). CDR1 MNHEY and CDR2 SMNVEV come from the germline V gene (reference sequence). CDR3 length: 14 amino acids. V lost 6 bases to trimming and J lost 7 bases, with 16 bases between them.

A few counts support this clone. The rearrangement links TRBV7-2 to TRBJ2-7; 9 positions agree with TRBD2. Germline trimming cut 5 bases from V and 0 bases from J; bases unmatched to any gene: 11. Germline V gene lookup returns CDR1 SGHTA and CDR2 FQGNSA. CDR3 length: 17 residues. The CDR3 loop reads CASSPALGSGSSYEQYF. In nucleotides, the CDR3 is TGTGCCAGCAGCCCCGCATTGGGTAGCGGGAGCTCCTACGAGCAGTACTTC.

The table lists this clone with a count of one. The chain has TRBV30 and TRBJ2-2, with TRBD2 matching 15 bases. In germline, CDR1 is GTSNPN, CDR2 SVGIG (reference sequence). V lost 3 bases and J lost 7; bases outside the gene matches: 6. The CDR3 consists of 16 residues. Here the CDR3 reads CAWSPGLAGGFGELFF. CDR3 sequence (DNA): TGTGCCTGGAGCCCTGGACTAGCGGGAGGGTTCGGGGAGCTGTTTTTT. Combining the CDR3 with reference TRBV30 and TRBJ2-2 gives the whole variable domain SQTIHQWPATLVQPVGSPLSLECTVEGTSNPNLYWYRQAAGRGLQLLFYSVGIGQISSEVPQNLSASRPQDRQFILSSKKLLLSDSGFYLCAWSPGLAGGFGELFFGEGSRLTVL.

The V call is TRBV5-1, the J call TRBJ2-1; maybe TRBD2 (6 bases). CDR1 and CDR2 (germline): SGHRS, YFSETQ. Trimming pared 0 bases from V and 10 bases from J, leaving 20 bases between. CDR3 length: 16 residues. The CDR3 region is CASSLGPRVLGGEQFF. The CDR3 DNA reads TGCGCCAGCAGCTTGGGACCGCGGGTACTGGGAGGAGAGCAGTTCTTC. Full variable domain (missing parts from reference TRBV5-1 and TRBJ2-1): KAGVTQTPRYLIKTRGQQVTLSCSPISGHRSVSWYQQTPGQGLQFLFEYFSETQRNKGNFPGRFSGRQFSNSRSEMNVSTLELGDSALYLCASSLGPRVLGGEQFFGPGTRLTVL.

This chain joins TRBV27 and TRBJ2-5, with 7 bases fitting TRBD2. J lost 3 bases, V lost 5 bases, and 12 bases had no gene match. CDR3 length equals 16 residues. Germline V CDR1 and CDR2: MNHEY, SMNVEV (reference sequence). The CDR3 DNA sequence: TGTGCCAGCAGTCTCTTTGGGACTACCGTCGAAGAGACCCAGTACTTC. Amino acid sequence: CASSLFGTTVEETQYF.

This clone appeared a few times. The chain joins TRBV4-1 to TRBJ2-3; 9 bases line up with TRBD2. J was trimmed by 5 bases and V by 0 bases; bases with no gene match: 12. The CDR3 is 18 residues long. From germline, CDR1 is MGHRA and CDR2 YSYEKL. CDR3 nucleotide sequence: TGCGCCAGCAGCCAAGATCTGGGGGCGGGAGGGCTTGGAGATACGCAGTATTTT. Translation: CASSQDLGAGGLGDTQYF.

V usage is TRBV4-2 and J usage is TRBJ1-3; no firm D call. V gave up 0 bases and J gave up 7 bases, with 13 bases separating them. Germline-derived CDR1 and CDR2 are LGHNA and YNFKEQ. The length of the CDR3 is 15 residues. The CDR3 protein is CASSQELWAGNTIYF. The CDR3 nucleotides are TGTGCCAGCAGCCAAGAATTGTGGGCGGGGAACACCATATATTTT.

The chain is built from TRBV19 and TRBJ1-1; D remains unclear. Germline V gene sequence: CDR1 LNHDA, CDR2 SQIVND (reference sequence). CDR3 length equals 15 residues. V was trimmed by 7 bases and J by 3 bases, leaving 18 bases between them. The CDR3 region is CASTRRTDYDTEAFF. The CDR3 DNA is TGTGCCAGTACCCGTAGGACGGACTACGACACTGAAGCTTTCTTT.

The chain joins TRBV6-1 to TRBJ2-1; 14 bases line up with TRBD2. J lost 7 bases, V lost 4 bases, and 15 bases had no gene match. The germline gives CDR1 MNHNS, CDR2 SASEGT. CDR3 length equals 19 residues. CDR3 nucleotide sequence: TGTGCCAGCAGTGGAGGGTGGGGACAGGGGACTAGCGGGAGAAATGAGCAGTTCTTC. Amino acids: CASSGGWGQGTSGRNEQFF.

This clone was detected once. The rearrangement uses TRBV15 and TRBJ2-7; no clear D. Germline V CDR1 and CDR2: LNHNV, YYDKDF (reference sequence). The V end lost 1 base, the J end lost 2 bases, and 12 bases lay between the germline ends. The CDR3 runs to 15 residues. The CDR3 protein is CATSRGEILTYEQYF. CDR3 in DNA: TGTGCCACCAGCAGAGGAGAGATATTAACCTACGAGCAGTACTTC.

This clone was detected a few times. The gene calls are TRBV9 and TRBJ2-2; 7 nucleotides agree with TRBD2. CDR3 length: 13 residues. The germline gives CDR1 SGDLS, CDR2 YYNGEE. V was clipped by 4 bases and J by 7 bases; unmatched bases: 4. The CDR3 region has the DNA TGTGCCAGCAGCCCCCCTAGCGGCGGGGAGCTGTTTTTT. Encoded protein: CASSPPSGGELFF.

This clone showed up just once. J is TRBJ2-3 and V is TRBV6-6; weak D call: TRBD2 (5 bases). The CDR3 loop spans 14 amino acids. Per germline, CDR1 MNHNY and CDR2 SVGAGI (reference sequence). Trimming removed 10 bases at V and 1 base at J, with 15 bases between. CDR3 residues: CATAGGLGTDTQYF. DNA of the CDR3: TGTGCCACCGCGGGTGGGTTGGGCACAGATACGCAGTATTTT.

The CDR3 spells CASSLLRGGTGTQYF. The CDR3 DNA follows: TGTGCCAGCTCTCTCCTCCGGGGGGGGACGGGGACCCAGTACTTC. The genes are TRBV25-1 and TRBJ2-5, with TRBD2 matching over 8 bases. Germline trimming cut 8 bases from V and 7 bases from J; bases unmatched to any gene: 15. The CDR3 length is 15 residues. In germline, CDR1 is MGHDK, CDR2 SYGVNS.